This T cell receptor beta chain was profiled in a study of blood T cell repertoires in COVID-19. Only one count was recorded for this clone. The assay was immunoSEQ multiplex PCR, and TCRdb's table has in-frame clones only and misses some. This sample has tens of thousands of clones; 85% to 90% occur once, and the top ten carry 13% to 15%. Germline V gives CDR1 LGHDT, CDR2 YNNKEL (reference sequence). This CDR3 spans 19 amino acids. V lost 1 base, J lost 5 bases, and 14 bases stayed unmatched. The chain is built from TRBV3-1 (or the pseudogene TRBV3-2) and TRBJ2-5, with 12 bases aligning to TRBD2. This TCR was recovered from a human donor in a cohort sampled during active COVID-19. Input material: peripheral blood. This CDR3 reads CASSQGPSGGAGSSETQYF. The CDR3 DNA reads as TGTGCCAGCAGCCAAGGTCCTAGCGGGGGGGCCGGGTCTAGTGAGACCCAGTACTTC.